The sequence of this T cell receptor (beta chain) was determined in a study of blood T cell repertoires in COVID-19. The overall study: In each case, the material was cDNA or gDNA derived from T cells, B-cell-depleted T cells, or PBMCs.

In the case of this clone: Other DNA sequences from this sample encode an identical CDR3 as well.

V dropped 2 bases and J dropped 6 bases, with 9 bases sitting between them. This CDR3 spans 12 amino acids. Germline lookup yields CDR1 SGHRS and CDR2 YFSETQ. Participants' own reports of clinical history determined their cohort assignment. Original analysis: Estimated nucleated cell counts came from reference gene primer amplification. Sequencing used immunoSEQ multiplex PCR; TCRdb keeps in-frame clones, though not all of them. V, J and clone size are those of that table, while D and trimming were read from the DNA. The sample lists hundreds of thousands of clones, about 87% occurring once. Sequenced material: PBMCs or T cells enriched from blood (not recorded which). The genes are TRBV5-1 and TRBJ2-7; D might be TRBD1 (6 bases). This TCR came from a man aged 35 to 55 in a cohort exposed to, infected with or recovered from COVID-19 (not recorded which). The CDR3 sequence is CASSFQGSEQYF. CDR3 sequence (DNA): TGCGCCAGCAGCTTCCAGGGGTCCGAGCAGTACTTC.